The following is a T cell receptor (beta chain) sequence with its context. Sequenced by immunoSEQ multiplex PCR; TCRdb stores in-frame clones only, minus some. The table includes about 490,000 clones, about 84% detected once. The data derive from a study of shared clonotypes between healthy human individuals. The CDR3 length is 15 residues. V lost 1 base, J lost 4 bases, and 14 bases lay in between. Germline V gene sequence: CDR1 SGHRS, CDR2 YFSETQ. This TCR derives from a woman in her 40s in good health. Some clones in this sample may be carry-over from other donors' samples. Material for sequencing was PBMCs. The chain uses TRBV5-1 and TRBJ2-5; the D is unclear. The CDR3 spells CASSLYEANAETQYF. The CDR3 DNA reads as TGCGCCAGCAGCTTGTACGAGGCCAACGCAGAGACCCAGTACTTC.